Presented here are 21 T cell receptor beta chains from one specimen sequenced in a study of T-cell memory formation after mild COVID-19. MiXCR, applied by TCRdb to the 5' RACE reads, yields one record per CDR3 protein. The sample contains roughly 280,000 distinct CDR3 sequences, roughly 8% of which appear only once. Sequencing was performed on PBMCs or a T cell subset sorted from them (not recorded which). Receptor source: a man younger than 35 who had mild COVID-19 (a few samples of this study predate the infection). Cell type and time point are not known.

Only a few counts were recorded for this clonotype. This chain links TRBV9 with TRBJ2-5, with D possibly TRBD2 on 7 matching bases. CDR3 length: 13 residues. The V gene lost 3 bases and the J gene lost 4 bases, with 10 bases spanning the gap. Germline V CDR1 and CDR2: SGDLS, YYNGEE. CDR3 sequence: CASSGGGLETQYF. In DNA, the CDR3 is TGTGCCAGCAGCGGCGGGGGCCTAGAGACCCAGTACTTC. Looking up the rest from reference TRBV9 and TRBJ2-5 gives the full variable domain: DSGVTQTPKHLITATGQRVTLRCSPRSGDLSVYWYQQSLDQGLQFLIQYYNGEERAKGNILERFSAQQFPDLHSELNLSSLELGDSALYFCASSGGGLETQYFGPGTRLLVL.

This clonotype came up a few times. The V and J genes are TRBV3-1 and TRBJ1-6; 8 nucleotides agree with TRBD1. The CDR3 has 11 residues. Looked up from germline, CDR1 is LGHDT and CDR2 is YNNKEL (reference sequence). The V gene end was trimmed by 4 bases and the J gene end by 16 bases; junction bases not matched to a gene: 3. CDR3 region: CASSPGQGLHF. CDR3 nucleotides: TGTGCCAGCAGCCCAGGACAGGGACTCCACTTT.

This clonotype was found a few times. This sequence joins TRBV11-3 and TRBJ2-3; D may match TRBD1 or TRBD2 (6 bases each). This CDR3 has 13 amino acids. Trimming left V 5 bases short and J 5 bases short, with 11 bases between. In germline, CDR1 is SGHNT, CDR2 YENEEA. CDR3 loop: CASSRGPEDTQYF. The CDR3 DNA reads TGTGCCAGCAGCCGGGGGCCGGAAGATACGCAGTATTTT.

This clonotype was counted a few times. The chain carries TRBV18 and TRBJ2-7; possibly TRBD1 or TRBD2 for D (7 bases each). This CDR3 is built from 15 residues. Germline V gene sequence: CDR1 KGHSH, CDR2 LQKENI. Trimming took 3 bases from V and 5 from J, leaving 17 bases between them. CDR3 coding DNA: TGTGCCAGCTCACCGGATCACAGGGGAGGGAACGAGCAGTACTTC. This codes for CASSPDHRGGNEQYF.

The table lists this clonotype with many counts. Its ends do not fully match the called genes, so a read error is possible. This chain joins TRBV7-7 and TRBJ2-1, with 8 bases matching TRBD2. The CDR3 has 13 residues. Germline V CDR1 and CDR2: SSHAT, FNYEAQ (reference sequence). The CDR3 nucleotides are TGTGCTAGCAGCTTTGGGACTAGAAGTGAGCAGTTCTTC. Amino acids: CASSFGTRSEQFF.

A few counts support this clonotype. An end of the junction does not agree with germline; a read error may underlie this. This chain links TRBV11-2 with TRBJ1-2; 7 nucleotides align to TRBD1. Germline lookup yields CDR1 SGHAT and CDR2 FQNNGV. The CDR3 is made up of 11 amino acids. CDR3 bases: TGTGCCAGCAGCCGGGACAGCCGGTTTTCGTTC. Translated: CASSRDSRFSF. Supplemented by reference TRBV11-2 and TRBJ1-2, the full variable domain reads EAGVAQSPRYKIIEKRQSVAFWCNPISGHATLYWYQQILGQGPKLLIQFQNNGVVDDSQLPKDRFSAERLKGVDSTLKIQPAKLEDSAVYLCASSRDSRFSFGSGTRLTVV.

This chain uses TRBV18 with TRBJ2-7; TRBD1 matches at 9 bases. Germline V gene lookup returns CDR1 KGHSH and CDR2 LQKENI. The CDR3 contains 15 residues. After removal of 2 bases from V and 7 bases from J, the junction contained 9 bases not matched to a gene. The CDR3 DNA sequence: TGTGCCAGCTCACCAGCAATGACAGGGGGGGGAGAGCAGTACTTC. The encoded protein is CASSPAMTGGGEQYF.

Note on this clonotype: Since a much larger clone is just one base distant, this may be a read error. The CDR3 region has the DNA TGTGCCAGCAGCTTGACCCACGGGACAGGATATGAAGCTTTCTTT. It specifies CASSLTHGTGYEAFF. The chain links TRBV7-2 to TRBJ1-1; 8 nucleotides agree with TRBD1. J was trimmed by 7 bases and V by 3 bases; bases with no gene match: 10. The CDR3 runs to 15 residues. Germline V gene data show CDR1 as SGHTA and CDR2 as FQGNSA.

V usage is TRBV27 and J usage is TRBJ2-7, with TRBD2 identical over 10 bases. Germline CDR1 MNHEY, CDR2 SMNVEV (reference sequence). This CDR3 is built from 17 residues. J lost 3 bases, V lost 5 bases, and 13 bases had no gene match. The CDR3: CASSPLGSGGRNYEQYF. The CDR3 DNA reads TGTGCCAGCAGTCCACTCGGTAGCGGGGGGAGGAACTACGAGCAGTACTTC.

This clonotype was picked up many times. This chain connects TRBV27 to TRBJ2-7, with 9 bases that match TRBD1. The CDR3 is 14 residues long. Germline V gene lookup returns CDR1 MNHEY and CDR2 SMNVEV (reference sequence). V was clipped by 2 bases and J by 1 base; unmatched bases: 0. The CDR3 spells CASSLDRGSYEQYF. DNA for the CDR3: TGTGCCAGCAGTTTAGACAGGGGGTCCTACGAGCAGTACTTC.

The V and J genes are TRBV7-2 and TRBJ2-7; D is possibly TRBD1 (6 bases). The CDR3 length is 14 residues. V was pared by 5 bases and J by 2 bases, with 13 bases between. The germline V gene encodes CDR1 SGHTA and CDR2 FQGNSA. Written as DNA, the CDR3 is TGTGCCAGCAGCCCTAGACAGGCGACCTACGAGCAGTACTTC. Encoded protein: CASSPRQATYEQYF.

As for this clonotype: One end of the junction does not line up with germline, which may come from a read error. This chain joins TRBV29-1 and TRBJ2-1; tentatively, D is TRBD1 (7 bases). This CDR3 contains 12 residues. The germline gives CDR1 SQVTM, CDR2 ANQGSEA. This CDR3 reads CSVPGRDRWGVF. In nucleotides, the CDR3 is TGCAGCGTCCCGGGTCGGGACAGATGGGGGGTCTTC.

The V and J genes are TRBV3-1 and TRBJ2-5; possible D gene TRBD2, 5 bases. Trimming pared 0 bases from V and 5 bases from J, leaving 10 bases between. CDR3 length: 14 residues. Per the germline V gene, CDR1 is LGHDT and CDR2 is YNNKEL (reference sequence). The CDR3 coding sequence is TGTGCCAGCAGCCAAGATACGGGAACGGAGACCCAGTACTTC. It is translated as CASSQDTGTETQYF.

The CDR3: CSVDGIAGEEDTQYF. Here the CDR3 DNA reads TGCAGCGTTGACGGAATAGCGGGTGAAGAGGATACGCAGTATTTT. The gene calls are TRBV29-1 and TRBJ2-3, with 7 bases that match TRBD2. The V segment lost 3 bases and the J segment 6 bases; nucleotides outside the gene matches: 12. This CDR3 is 15 amino acids long. Germline V gives CDR1 SQVTM, CDR2 ANQGSEA.

This clonotype came up many times. The gene calls are TRBV7-9 and TRBJ2-1; tentatively, D is TRBD1 or TRBD2 (5 bases each). Germline lookup yields CDR1 SEHNR and CDR2 FQNEAQ (reference sequence). The CDR3 length is 13 residues. V lost 3 bases and J 6 bases, leaving 9 bases between the germline ends. CDR3 residues: CASSFGTANEQFF. The CDR3, as DNA: TGTGCCAGCAGCTTTGGGACGGCCAATGAGCAGTTCTTC.

This clonotype was detected a few times. The V and J genes are TRBV3-1 and TRBJ2-1, with D unclear. Trimming took 3 bases from V and 9 from J, leaving 12 bases between them. This CDR3 has 13 residues. From germline, CDR1 is LGHDT and CDR2 YNNKEL (reference sequence). CDR3 sequence reads: CASSQLDRPEQFF. The DNA for the CDR3 is TGTGCCAGCAGCCAGCTTGACCGCCCTGAGCAGTTCTTC.

On this clonotype itself: One end of the junction fails to match germline, which may point to a read error. The V call is TRBV27, the J call TRBJ1-1; D is ambiguous. The CDR3 covers 15 residues. Germline V CDR1 and CDR2: MNHEY, SMNVEV (reference sequence). This chain's CDR3 is CTSSSLLGLGTEAFF. CDR3 sequence (DNA): TGCACCAGCAGTTCTCTCCTGGGTTTGGGCACTGAAGCTTTCTTT.

This clonotype was seen more than once but under ten times. V gene TRBV28 combines with J gene TRBJ2-5, with D perhaps matching TRBD2 (5 bases). There are 14 residues in the CDR3. CDR1 is MDHEN, CDR2 SYDVKM, per germline. V lost 5 bases and J 7 bases, leaving 17 bases between the germline ends. Here the CDR3 reads CASSTTQDRGTQYF. The CDR3 DNA reads TGTGCCAGCAGTACGACCCAGGACCGGGGGACCCAGTACTTC.

The table lists this clonotype with a few counts. V usage is TRBV2 and J usage is TRBJ1-2; D not certain. Trimming took 5 bases from V and 8 from J, leaving 15 bases between them. From germline, CDR1 is SNHLY and CDR2 FYNNEI. The length of the CDR3 is 13 residues. The CDR3 sequence: CASSLQELLGYTF. The CDR3 coding sequence is TGTGCCAGCAGTTTACAAGAGCTTCTGGGCTACACCTTC.

This clonotype was seen a handful of times. J is TRBJ1-5 and V is TRBV12-3 or TRBV12-4; D perhaps matches TRBD1 (5 bases). Trimming shortened V by 5 bases and J by 8 bases, and 19 bases separated the two germline ends. The CDR3 has 15 amino acids. The CDR3 region is CASSLGTPVREPQHF. In nucleotides, the CDR3 is TGTGCCAGCAGTCTCGGGACCCCAGTCAGAGAGCCCCAGCATTTT.

This chain joins TRBV18 and TRBJ2-1; 12 bases map to TRBD1. This CDR3 is built from 18 residues. J gave up 6 bases and V 2 bases, and 11 bases lay outside the gene matches. Germline CDR1 KGHSH, CDR2 LQKENI. The CDR3 DNA reads TGTGCCAGCTCACCATCAATAACCGGGACAGGGGGCTCCAATGAGCAGTTCTTC. It translates to CASSPSITGTGGSNEQFF.